What follows are 29 T cell receptor beta chains derived from one specimen sequenced in a study of CXCR3-negative and CXCR3-positive naive CD8 T cells (dated by TCRdb to about 2019). Sequencing took place on a NextSeq 550. The Human TCR Profiling Kit (MiLaboratory) was used to make UMI-labeled 5' RACE TRB cDNA libraries. After reprocessing by TCRdb, each CDR3 protein sequence is one entry, and no DNA is given. The record for this sample contains 150,000 or so distinct CDR3 sequences. Of the sample, roughly 0.29% falls within the top ten clones. Sequenced: naive CXCR3- CD8+ T cells from blood. The cell subset or site tag for this specimen amounts to: CD45RO-CCR7+CD27+CD95- naive CD8+ T cells lacking CXCR3 (TNR3-). The receptors shown here come from a human donor in good health. Some clones in this sample may be carry-over from other donors' samples.

The gene calls are TRBV7-7 and TRBJ2-1; the TCRdb call, TRBD1, lacks DNA for checking. Germline CDR1 SSHAT, CDR2 FNYEAQ (reference sequence). This CDR3 is built from 15 residues. The CDR3 is CASSLVQGATGEQFF.

The rearrangement uses TRBV7-7 and TRBJ2-6; TCRdb picks TRBD1, but there is no DNA to check that call. Germline CDR1 SSHAT, CDR2 FNYEAQ (reference sequence). The CDR3 is made up of 16 amino acids. The CDR3 protein is CASSLGPGVGANVLTF.

The chain recombines TRBV20-1 with TRBJ2-3. Germline V gives CDR1 DFQATT, CDR2 SNEGSKA (reference sequence). The CDR3 is 11 amino acids. The CDR3 is CSARLGDTQYF.

The chain has TRBV12-3 or TRBV12-4 and TRBJ2-1; TCRdb gives TRBD1 as the D gene, but with no DNA this cannot be confirmed. This CDR3 has 11 amino acids. The CDR3 reads CASSEGYEQFF.

This sequence joins TRBV29-1 and TRBJ2-2; the D call of TRBD2 rests on TCRdb alone, since no DNA is present to check it. The CDR3 totals 15 residues. Germline CDR1 SQVTM, CDR2 ANQGSEA. The CDR3 here is CSVVPGTKNTGELFF.

This rearrangement joins TRBV11-3 to TRBJ2-2. Germline loops: CDR1 SGHNT, CDR2 YENEEA. This CDR3 has 14 residues. The chain's CDR3 is CASSLDPAAGELFF. The full variable domain, rest sourced from reference TRBV11-3 and TRBJ2-2, is EAGVVQSPRYKIIEKKQPVAFWCNPISGHNTLYWYLQNLGQGPELLIRYENEEAVDDSQLPKDRFSAERLKGVDSTLKIQPAELGDSAVYLCASSLDPAAGELFFGEGSRLTVL.

The chain recombines TRBV5-1 with TRBJ2-7; absent DNA, TCRdb's TRBD2 call cannot be checked. CDR3 length: 15 amino acids. Germline V gene lookup returns CDR1 SGHRS and CDR2 YFSETQ. CDR3 residues: CASSLERGLDEEQYF.

This rearrangement joins TRBV12-3 or TRBV12-4 to TRBJ2-1; TCRdb's D call, TRBD1, is unchecked because there is no DNA. This CDR3 comprises 15 residues. CDR3 loop: CASTKGVSSNNEQFF.

The rearrangement joins TRBV15 to TRBJ1-1. CDR3 size: 14 residues. Looked up from germline, CDR1 is LNHNV and CDR2 is YYDKDF (reference sequence). CDR3: CATSIYRGTTEAFF.

The chain recombines TRBV5-5 with TRBJ2-3; the D gene TCRdb calls, TRBD1, cannot be checked with no DNA. CDR3 size: 15 residues. Per germline, CDR1 SGHKS and CDR2 YYEKEE (reference sequence). The CDR3: CASSLGDTSTDTQYF.

V is TRBV19 and J is TRBJ2-1; TCRdb's assignment of TRBD2 cannot be checked, as there is no DNA. The CDR3 runs to 14 residues. The germline gives CDR1 LNHDA, CDR2 SQIVND (reference sequence). The CDR3 here is CASSPLPAGSEQFF.

This rearrangement joins TRBV6-2 or TRBV6-3 to TRBJ1-5; TCRdb returns TRBD1, unconfirmable since there is no DNA. This CDR3 spans 14 amino acids. CDR1 is MNHEY, CDR2 SVGEGT, per germline. The CDR3 loop reads CASSYGRDNQPQHF.

The chain has TRBV29-1 and TRBJ2-2; TCRdb's D gene call, TRBD2, goes unchecked for lack of DNA. Looked up from germline, CDR1 is SQVTM and CDR2 is ANQGSEA. CDR3 length: 14 residues. The CDR3 is CSARGGRIAGELFF.

V gene TRBV28 combines with J gene TRBJ2-7; the TCRdb call, TRBD1, lacks DNA for checking. The CDR3 consists of 12 residues. Germline V gene sequence: CDR1 MDHEN, CDR2 SYDVKM. This CDR3 reads CASSYRQGEQYF.

The J gene is TRBJ1-4, the V gene TRBV7-2. CDR1 is SGHTA, CDR2 FQGNSA, per germline. The CDR3 runs 14 residues. The CDR3 here is CASSPAATNEKLFF.

The J gene is TRBJ2-7, the V gene TRBV15. The CDR3 contains 15 residues. Germline lookup yields CDR1 LNHNV and CDR2 YYDKDF (reference sequence). Here the CDR3 reads CATSRVEHGFYEQYF. Variable domain in full (rest from reference TRBV15 and TRBJ2-7): DAMVIQNPRYQVTQFGKPVTLSCSQTLNHNVMYWYQQKSSQAPKLLFHYYDKDFNNEADTPDNFQSRRPNTSFCFLDIRSPGLGDTAMYLCATSRVEHGFYEQYFGPGTRLTVT.

V is TRBV12-3 or TRBV12-4 and J is TRBJ2-2; TCRdb's D gene call, TRBD1, goes unchecked for lack of DNA. The CDR3 is 15 residues long. The CDR3: CASSTVGQNTGELFF.

The chain carries TRBV7-9 and TRBJ2-1. Germline V gene data show CDR1 as SEHNR and CDR2 as FQNEAQ (reference sequence). This CDR3 has 12 amino acids. The CDR3 region is CASSLAPGEQFF.

The chain is built from TRBV7-9 and TRBJ2-1; absent DNA, TCRdb's TRBD2 call cannot be checked. This CDR3 comprises 18 residues. Germline CDR1 is SEHNR and CDR2 is FQNEAQ (reference sequence). This CDR3 is CASSSGLAGGPSYNEQFF.

The chain carries TRBV7-2 and TRBJ2-3. Germline-derived CDR1 and CDR2 are SGHTA and FQGNSA. CDR3 length: 14 residues. CDR3 region: CASSLTDGSDTQYF.

The chain has TRBV6-6 and TRBJ2-3; without DNA, the TCRdb call of TRBD2 cannot be checked. Germline CDR1 and CDR2: MNHNY and SVGAGI (reference sequence). This CDR3 has 16 amino acids. The CDR3 is CASSYSRLAGGDTQYF.

The rearrangement joins TRBV5-1 to TRBJ2-7. The CDR3 totals 13 residues. Germline lookup yields CDR1 SGHRS and CDR2 YFSETQ. The CDR3 sequence is CASSVRVSYEQYF. Full variable domain (remainder filled in from reference TRBV5-1 and TRBJ2-7): KAGVTQTPRYLIKTRGQQVTLSCSPISGHRSVSWYQQTPGQGLQFLFEYFSETQRNKGNFPGRFSGRQFSNSRSEMNVSTLELGDSALYLCASSVRVSYEQYFGPGTRLTVT.

This chain links TRBV29-1 with TRBJ2-1. Germline CDR1 and CDR2: SQVTM and ANQGSEA. The CDR3 sequence is 13 residues long. This chain's CDR3 is CSVTESNINEQFF.

The V gene is TRBV9, the J gene TRBJ1-2; TCRdb returns TRBD1, unconfirmable since there is no DNA. This CDR3 is built from 13 residues. CDR1 is SGDLS and CDR2 is YYNGEE in the germline V gene. The CDR3 spells CASSVDGQPAGTF.

The chain links TRBV27 to TRBJ2-7; the TCRdb D gene call, TRBD1, has no DNA to confirm it. Per germline, CDR1 MNHEY and CDR2 SMNVEV (reference sequence). The CDR3 is 15 amino acids. The CDR3 sequence is CASSPRLGQFYEQYF.

V and J are TRBV28 and TRBJ1-1. The CDR3 is 15 amino acids. The germline gives CDR1 MDHEN, CDR2 SYDVKM. Here the CDR3 reads CASSSTGFMNTEAFF.

The chain employs TRBV5-6 and TRBJ2-1; the D call from TCRdb, TRBD1, cannot be confirmed without DNA. Germline V CDR1 and CDR2: SGHDT, YYEEEE. This CDR3 is built from 15 residues. CDR3 amino acids: CASSLEATPYNEQFF.

This rearrangement joins TRBV6-6 to TRBJ2-7; TCRdb lists TRBD2, though no DNA is available to test this call. Germline V gene lookup returns CDR1 MNHNY and CDR2 SVGAGI (reference sequence). The CDR3 spans 18 residues. CDR3 in amino acids: CASSYSAVSNSPSYEQYF.

CDR3 sequence: CASSQGISTEAFF. This sequence joins TRBV6-6 and TRBJ1-1; the TCRdb D gene call, TRBD1, has no DNA to confirm it. The CDR3 loop spans 13 amino acids. CDR1 and CDR2 from the germline V gene are MNHNY and SVGAGI (reference sequence).